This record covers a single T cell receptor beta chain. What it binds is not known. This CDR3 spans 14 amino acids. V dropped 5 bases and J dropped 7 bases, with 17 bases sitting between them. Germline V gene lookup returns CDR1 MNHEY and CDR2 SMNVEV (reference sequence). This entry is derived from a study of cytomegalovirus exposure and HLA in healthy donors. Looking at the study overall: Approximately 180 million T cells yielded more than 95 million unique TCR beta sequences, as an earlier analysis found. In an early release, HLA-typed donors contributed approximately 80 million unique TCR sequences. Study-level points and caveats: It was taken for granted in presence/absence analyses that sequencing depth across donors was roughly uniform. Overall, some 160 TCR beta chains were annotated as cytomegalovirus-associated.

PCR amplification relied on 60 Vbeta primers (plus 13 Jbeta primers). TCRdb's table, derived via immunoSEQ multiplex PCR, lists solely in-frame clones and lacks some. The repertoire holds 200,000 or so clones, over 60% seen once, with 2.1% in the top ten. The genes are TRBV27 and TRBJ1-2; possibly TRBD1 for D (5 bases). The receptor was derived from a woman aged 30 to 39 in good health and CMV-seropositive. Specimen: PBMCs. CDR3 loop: CASSTRDRGGGYTF. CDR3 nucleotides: TGTGCCAGCAGTACGAGGGATAGGGGAGGTGGCTACACCTTC.